One T cell receptor (beta chain) is described in this entry. The data were obtained in a study of stem cell transplantation in POMP-related autoinflammatory disease. About the research overall: Before transplant, CD4+ T cells skewed naive and CD8+ proportions were low.

Trimming removed 5 bases from V and 7 bases from J, with 23 bases in between. This CDR3 region has 17 residues. Per the germline V gene, CDR1 is MNHNY and CDR2 is SVGAGI (reference sequence). The data were produced by immunoSEQ multiplex PCR, yet TCRdb's version contains in-frame clones alone and is incomplete. This table has tens of thousands of clones, more than 75% appearing once. J is TRBJ1-4 and V is TRBV6-6; D uncertain. The material was CD4+ T cells from PBMCs, obtained after stem cell transplantation. The TCR comes from a human patient with POMP-related autoinflammation and immune dysregulation (PRAID). Some T cells may be transferred from the graft donor. The CDR3 sequence is CASSRATLGGRGEKLFF. CDR3 nucleotide sequence: TGTGCCAGCAGTCGCGCGACCCTGGGAGGTCGGGGTGAAAAACTGTTTTTT.